This note documents a single TCR beta chain sequence. Its target is not known. The CDR3 is 14 amino acids. Losses at the gene ends were 4 bases for V and 6 bases for J; bases not matched to a gene: 6. No cell sorting was done before RNA was extracted from the tissue. These data come from a study of tumor and adjacent non-tumor tissue in lung cancer. TCRbeta libraries were built with three rounds of nested PCR, modified from ARM-PCR. TCRdb processed the multiplex PCR reads anew with MiXCR; each CDR3 protein has one entry. The sample has roughly 200,000 distinct CDR3 sequences; over 55% are singletons. Notes on the study in general: Higher tumor TCR diversity was associated with shorter survival. TCR diversity was significantly greater in tumor than normal lung tissue.

The V and J genes are TRBV12-3 or TRBV12-4 and TRBJ1-2; TRBD1 agrees at 9 bases. The receptor's source is a man in his 60s with non-small cell lung cancer. Specimen: lung tumor tissue. CDR3 region: CASSSPGQGDGYTF. In DNA form, the CDR3 reads TGTGCCAGCAGTTCACCGGGACAGGGAGATGGCTACACCTTC.